The 3 T cell receptor beta chains presented below share a single source sample, sequenced in a study of metastatic and nonmetastatic thyroid tumors. Each patient went into thyroid surgery without having received any treatment. TCRdb reprocessed the PCR reads using MiXCR. The sample lists about 35,000 clones, roughly a sixth seen once, with 9.5% to 15% in the top ten. Sequencing was done on a sample of blood. The receptors were gathered from a male donor with papillary thyroid cancer or a benign thyroid nodule (not recorded which). Some clones in this sample may be carry-over from other donors' samples.

In its sample, this clone is medium-sized. This chain links TRBV6-2 or TRBV6-3 with TRBJ2-7; tentatively, D is TRBD1 (6 bases). V lost 0 bases to trimming and J lost 2 bases, with 11 bases between them. The CDR3 consists of 15 residues. CDR1 is MNHEY, CDR2 SVGEGT, per germline. The CDR3 coding sequence is TGTGCCAGCAGTTACTCGGAGACAGGCACCTACGAGCAGTACTTC. Translated, it gives CASSYSETGTYEQYF.

This clone was counted at least ten times. V and J are TRBV6-5 and TRBJ1-6, with 7 bases aligning to TRBD1. V lost 7 bases, J lost 7 bases, and 22 bases stayed unmatched. The germline V gene has CDR1 MNHEY and CDR2 SVGAGI. This CDR3 contains 19 residues. DNA for the CDR3: TGTGCCAGCACGACGGGCAGGGGGTTTTTGGGGACCGAGAATTCACCCCTCCACTTT. Protein: CASTTGRGFLGTENSPLHF.

V usage is TRBV5-1 and J usage is TRBJ2-5; D perhaps matches TRBD1 (6 bases). CDR3 length equals 14 residues. CDR1 is SGHRS, CDR2 YFSETQ, per germline. V was shortened by 4 bases and J by 4 bases, with 14 bases between the two germline ends. The CDR3 nucleotides read TGCGCCAGCAGCATACAGGGTAGGGGAGAGACCCAGTACTTC. This codes for CASSIQGRGETQYF.